What follows are 32 T cell receptor beta chains derived from one specimen sequenced in a study of beta chain features in type 1 diabetes. What was sequenced were expressed TCRB transcripts, since all of the isolated RNA had been reverse transcribed. The assay was immunoSEQ multiplex PCR, and TCRdb's table has in-frame clones only and misses some. There are some 350,000 clones in the sample; less than 15% occur only once, and roughly 0.015% lies in the top ten. Which antigens these TCRs recognize remains unknown. The study's findings and limits: Moderate yet significant TCRB CDR3 shortening was seen in Type 1 diabetes patients in all four CD4+ subsets.

Source material: naive CD4+ T cells from blood. These receptors came from a woman aged 18-29 years with type 1 diabetes.

This clone was found a few times. V and J are TRBV20-1 and TRBJ1-1, with D unresolved. Per germline, CDR1 DFQATT and CDR2 SNEGSKA (reference sequence). Trimming stripped 1 base from V and 8 bases from J, with 8 bases between. The CDR3 is 11 residues long. This chain's CDR3 is CSARAAGEAFF. In DNA form, the CDR3 reads TGCAGTGCTAGAGCGGCGGGCGAAGCTTTCTTT.

Here the CDR3 DNA reads TGCGCCAGCAGTGAGACTACACGCACAGATACGCAGTATTTT. Protein product: CASSETTRTDTQYF. The chain has TRBV10-2 and TRBJ2-3; D is unresolved. V was pared by 2 bases and J by 1 base, with 7 bases between. Germline V gene lookup returns CDR1 WSHSY and CDR2 SAAADI. The CDR3 has 14 amino acids.

This sequence joins TRBV11-3 and TRBJ2-1; unclear D gene. Germline V gives CDR1 SGHNT, CDR2 YENEEA. The CDR3 spans 12 residues. V lost 4 bases to trimming and J lost 9 bases, with 10 bases between them. Here the CDR3 reads CASSSPSSEQFF. The CDR3 DNA reads as TGTGCCAGCAGCTCCCCAAGCTCTGAGCAGTTCTTC.

V and J are TRBV5-4 and TRBJ2-7; D not resolved. Germline assignment: CDR1 SGHNT and CDR2 YYREEE (reference sequence). The CDR3 spans 13 residues. V was clipped by 1 base and J by 3 bases, with 8 bases between them. The CDR3 spells CASSLNRNYEQYV. The CDR3 nucleotides read TGTGCCAGCAGCTTGAATAGGAACTACGAGCAGTACGTC.

On this clone itself: This sample includes further DNA sequences coding for the same CDR3. The V and J genes are TRBV30 and TRBJ2-7, with 11 bases fitting TRBD1. Germline V gene sequence: CDR1 GTSNPN, CDR2 SVGIG (reference sequence). The V segment lost 5 bases and the J segment 4 bases; nucleotides outside the gene matches: 4. The CDR3 extends over 13 amino acids. CDR3 DNA: TGTGCCTGGGGACAGGGGGCTGTATACGAGCAGTACTTC. Protein sequence: CAWGQGAVYEQYF.

This clone has only a few counts. Here the CDR3 reads CAWSVSRYEQFF. DNA for the CDR3: TGTGCCTGGAGTGTATCTCGTTATGAGCAGTTCTTC. The chain combines TRBV30 with TRBJ2-1; no definite D call. V shed 0 bases and J shed 8 bases, with 8 bases lying between them. This CDR3 region has 12 residues. Germline V CDR1 and CDR2: GTSNPN, SVGIG (reference sequence).

The chain has TRBV5-1 and TRBJ1-1; 11 bases are a match to TRBD1. V dropped 4 bases and J dropped 14; count of bases not matched to a gene: 10. Germline V gene sequence: CDR1 SGHRS, CDR2 YFSETQ. This CDR3 has 13 residues. CDR3: CASSPDRGPWGFF. The CDR3, as DNA: TGCGCCAGCAGCCCGGACAGGGGGCCGTGGGGCTTCTTT. Full variable domain (remainder filled in from reference TRBV5-1 and TRBJ1-1): KAGVTQTPRYLIKTRGQQVTLSCSPISGHRSVSWYQQTPGQGLQFLFEYFSETQRNKGNFPGRFSGRQFSNSRSEMNVSTLELGDSALYLCASSPDRGPWGFFGQGTRLTVV.

This clone was seen a few times. CDR3 bases: TGTGCCAGCAGCCCCCGGGCTAGCGGGAGGGGGAATGAGCAGTTCTTC. This sequence encodes CASSPRASGRGNEQFF. The rearrangement uses TRBV14 and TRBJ2-1; TRBD2 aligns across 12 bases. CDR3 size: 16 residues. The V and J ends lost 4 bases and 7 bases, in that order; junction bases with no gene match: 8. CDR1 is SGHDN, CDR2 FVKESK, per germline.

The chain links TRBV28 to TRBJ1-5; 7 bases map to TRBD1. V shed 7 bases, J shed 6 bases, and the junction held 12 bases outside the gene matches. The CDR3 is 15 amino acids. Germline CDR1 is MDHEN and CDR2 is SYDVKM. DNA for the CDR3: TGTGCCAGCATCCCACGGACAGGTCCGGGTCAGCCCCAGCATTTT. Protein sequence: CASIPRTGPGQPQHF.

This clone was observed a few times. The CDR3 loop is CASSDLSSGSYEQYF. Here the CDR3 DNA reads TGTGCCAGCAGCGACTTGTCTAGCGGGAGTTACGAGCAGTACTTC. The gene calls are TRBV5-6 and TRBJ2-7, with 10 nucleotides matching TRBD2. Looked up from germline, CDR1 is SGHDT and CDR2 is YYEEEE. The CDR3 has 15 residues. The V and J ends lost 4 bases and 4 bases, in that order; junction bases with no gene match: 8.

The chain employs TRBV5-1 and TRBJ2-5; D is undetermined. There are 12 residues in the CDR3. The V end was cut by 0 bases, the J end by 3 bases, with 3 bases between. CDR1 SGHRS and CDR2 YFSETQ come from the germline V gene. The CDR3 DNA reads TGCGCCAGCAGCTTGGGTAAAGAGACCCAGTACTTC. It specifies CASSLGKETQYF.

The V call is TRBV20-1, the J call TRBJ1-1; possible D gene TRBD1, 5 bases. The V and J ends lost 5 bases and 5 bases respectively, with 9 bases between them. Germline V gives CDR1 DFQATT, CDR2 SNEGSKA (reference sequence). This CDR3 contains 11 residues. The CDR3 sequence: CSAGGGTEAFF. The CDR3 coding sequence is TGCAGTGCTGGGGGGGGGACTGAAGCTTTCTTT.

The chain recombines TRBV27 with TRBJ2-7, with a tentative D call TRBD1 (6 bases). The V and J ends lost 2 bases and 2 bases respectively, with 10 bases between them. The CDR3 sequence is 14 residues long. The germline CDR1 and CDR2 sequences are MNHEY and SMNVEV (reference sequence). CDR3 protein: CASSLGDTTYEQYF. DNA for the CDR3: TGTGCCAGCAGTTTAGGGGACACCACCTACGAGCAGTACTTC.

This clone was seen more than once but under ten times. The rearrangement uses TRBV27 and TRBJ2-7; D call uncertain. The length of the CDR3 is 12 residues. Between the trimmed V and J ends, which lost 5 bases and 6 bases, there was a span of 11 bases. Germline CDR1 is MNHEY and CDR2 is SMNVEV (reference sequence). CDR3: CASSPSFGEQYF. DNA for the CDR3: TGTGCCAGCAGTCCCTCGTTCGGCGAGCAGTACTTC.

The chain has TRBV5-4 and TRBJ2-3; the match to TRBD2 covers 11 bases. J gave up 3 bases and V 2 bases, and 11 bases lay outside the gene matches. The CDR3 consists of 18 residues. Looked up from germline, CDR1 is SGHNT and CDR2 is YYREEE (reference sequence). CDR3 DNA: TGTGCCAGCAGCTTTTTTCGAACTAGCGGGAGATGGACAGATACGCAGTATTTT. Translated, it gives CASSFFRTSGRWTDTQYF.

V usage is TRBV11-2 and J usage is TRBJ2-1; 10 nucleotides agree with TRBD2. Looked up from germline, CDR1 is SGHAT and CDR2 is FQNNGV. The CDR3 loop spans 17 amino acids. V shed 0 bases, J shed 6 bases, and the junction held 8 bases outside the gene matches. CDR3 residues: CASSLDWVAGGPNEQFF. The CDR3 DNA reads TGTGCCAGCAGCTTAGATTGGGTAGCGGGAGGTCCCAATGAGCAGTTCTTC. The full variable domain, with the rest looked up from reference TRBV11-2 and TRBJ2-1, is EAGVAQSPRYKIIEKRQSVAFWCNPISGHATLYWYQQILGQGPKLLIQFQNNGVVDDSQLPKDRFSAERLKGVDSTLKIQPAKLEDSAVYLCASSLDWVAGGPNEQFFGPGTRLTVL.

This clone occurred a few times. The V and J genes are TRBV20-1 and TRBJ2-1; a possible D gene is TRBD2 (5 bases). The length of the CDR3 is 11 residues. The germline V and J ends were trimmed by 4 bases and 4 bases, with 5 bases remaining between them. Per germline, CDR1 DFQATT and CDR2 SNEGSKA (reference sequence). CDR3 residues: CSATGYNEQFF. Written as DNA, the CDR3 is TGCAGTGCTACGGGGTACAATGAGCAGTTCTTC.

The chain carries TRBV2 and TRBJ2-5; a weak D match, TRBD2 (5 bases). Germline CDR1 reads SNHLY; CDR2 reads FYNNEI. The V end lost 1 base, the J end lost 3 bases, and 6 bases lay between the germline ends. This CDR3 has 13 residues. CDR3 nucleotide sequence: TGTGCCAGCAGTGAAGGGACTGAAGAGACCCAGTACTTC. Translation gives CASSEGTEETQYF.

This chain uses TRBV7-2 with TRBJ1-2; 9 nucleotides match TRBD1. The germline gives CDR1 SGHTA, CDR2 FQGNSA. Losses at the gene ends were 5 bases for V and 1 base for J; bases not matched to a gene: 11. The CDR3 consists of 17 residues. CDR3 sequence (DNA): TGTGCCAGCAGCCCCCGGGACAGGGCTGCTCATAACTATGGCTACACCTTC. Translation: CASSPRDRAAHNYGYTF.

V gene TRBV6-5 combines with J gene TRBJ1-1; no reliable D call. The CDR3 spans 13 residues. The germline V gene encodes CDR1 MNHEY and CDR2 SVGAGI. V shed 7 bases and J shed 5 bases, with 14 bases lying between them. The CDR3 DNA follows: TGTGCCAGCACCTTAACCACGGGGACTGAAGCTTTCTTT. Protein product: CASTLTTGTEAFF.

The CDR3 bases are TGTGCCAGCAGCTCAGCGGGCGCTAGCACAGATACGCAGTATTTT. It is translated as CASSSAGASTDTQYF. The chain is built from TRBV7-2 and TRBJ2-3, with D perhaps matching TRBD2 (6 bases). The CDR3 length is 15 residues. Germline values: CDR1 SGHTA, CDR2 FQGNSA. Between the trimmed V and J ends, which lost 4 bases and 0 bases, there was a span of 11 bases.

This rearrangement joins TRBV12-5 to TRBJ2-2; D call uncertain. Germline V gene sequence: CDR1 LGHNT, CDR2 FRNRAP. V was shortened by 1 base and J by 6 bases, with 3 bases between the two germline ends. This CDR3 contains 12 residues. The CDR3 DNA reads TGTGCTAGTGGTTTGGGGCCCGGGGAGCTGTTTTTT. This sequence encodes CASGLGPGELFF.

This clone was detected a few times. The V call is TRBV7-3, the J call TRBJ2-1; TRBD1 might be the D (5 bases). V lost 5 bases to trimming and J lost 10 bases, with 9 bases between them. The CDR3 consists of 11 residues. CDR1 is SGHTA, CDR2 FQGTGA, per germline. In nucleotides, the CDR3 is TGTGCCAGCAGCCAGGGCGGAGAGCAGTTCTTC. Residues: CASSQGGEQFF. The whole variable domain, remainder taken from reference TRBV7-3 and TRBJ2-1, is GAGVSQTPSNKVTEKGKYVELRCDPISGHTALYWYRQSLGQGPEFLIYFQGTGAADDSGLPNDRFFAVRPEGSVSTLKIQRTERGDSAVYLCASSQGGEQFFGPGTRLTVL.

Points on this clone: This sample includes further DNA sequences coding for the same CDR3. The chain is built from TRBV7-2 and TRBJ2-6; TRBD1 is a possible D gene (5 bases). The CDR3 spans 15 residues. Germline values: CDR1 SGHTA, CDR2 FQGNSA. V lost 3 bases, J lost 2 bases, and 8 bases lay in between. CDR3 in amino acids: CASSLQGPGANVLTF. As DNA, the CDR3 is TGTGCCAGCAGCTTGCAGGGCCCTGGGGCCAACGTCCTGACTTTC.

This clone came up a few times. The chain couples TRBV7-9 to TRBJ1-2, with 10 bases aligning to TRBD1. This CDR3 comprises 18 residues. V shed 4 bases, J shed 3 bases, and the junction held 14 bases outside the gene matches. Germline CDR1 is SEHNR and CDR2 is FQNEAQ (reference sequence). The CDR3 is CASSSTNRDRGLDYGYTF. The CDR3 DNA sequence: TGTGCCAGCAGCTCGACGAACCGGGACAGGGGTTTGGACTATGGCTACACCTTC. Variable domain in full (rest from reference TRBV7-9 and TRBJ1-2): DTGVSQNPRHKITKRGQNVTFRCDPISEHNRLYWYRQTLGQGPEFLTYFQNEAQLEKSRLLSDRFSAERPKGSFSTLEIQRTEQGDSAMYLCASSSTNRDRGLDYGYTFGSGTRLTVV.

This clone was counted a few times. V gene TRBV30 combines with J gene TRBJ2-1; D remains unclear. Germline V gene lookup returns CDR1 GTSNPN and CDR2 SVGIG (reference sequence). The CDR3 is 14 amino acids. V lost 5 bases and J 0 bases, leaving 11 bases between the germline ends. CDR3 protein: CAWGGYSSYNEQFF. The CDR3, as DNA: TGTGCCTGGGGTGGTTACAGCTCCTACAATGAGCAGTTCTTC.

This sequence joins TRBV2 and TRBJ1-1; D is undetermined. CDR1 is SNHLY, CDR2 FYNNEI, per germline. This CDR3 is 12 amino acids long. V was clipped by 3 bases and J by 1 base, with 3 bases between them. CDR3 sequence: CASSEANTEAFF. CDR3 nucleotides: TGTGCCAGCAGTGAGGCGAACACTGAAGCTTTCTTT.

This clone was seen a handful of times. V usage is TRBV29-1 and J usage is TRBJ2-1; 8 bases agree with TRBD2. J was trimmed by 6 bases and V by 4 bases; bases with no gene match: 5. Germline CDR1 is SQVTM and CDR2 is ANQGSEA. The CDR3 has 13 amino acids. Here the CDR3 reads CSVAGLGGNEQFF. CDR3 in DNA: TGCAGCGTTGCGGGACTAGGAGGCAATGAGCAGTTCTTC.

V gene TRBV19 combines with J gene TRBJ2-2, with 10 bases lining up with TRBD2. The length of the CDR3 is 16 residues. Trimming removed 3 bases from V and 4 bases from J; junction bases left unmatched: 5. In germline, CDR1 is LNHDA, CDR2 SQIVND (reference sequence). The DNA of the CDR3 is TGTGCCAGTAGTATTTCCGTAGCGGGAGGCACCGGGGAGCTGTTTTTT. This gives the protein CASSISVAGGTGELFF.

The gene calls are TRBV6-5 and TRBJ1-2; no definite D call. The V gene lost 2 bases and the J gene lost 7 bases, with 8 bases spanning the gap. Germline values: CDR1 MNHEY, CDR2 SVGAGI. CDR3 length equals 12 residues. The CDR3 DNA follows: TGTGCCAGCAGTTACAGACAAGGTGGCTACACCTTC. Its protein product is CASSYRQGGYTF.

The rearrangement uses TRBV29-1 and TRBJ1-1; TRBD1 is a possible D gene (6 bases). V lost 3 bases and J 11 bases, leaving 19 bases between the germline ends. The CDR3 contains 13 residues. Germline CDR1 reads SQVTM; CDR2 reads ANQGSEA. In DNA, the CDR3 is TGCAGCGTTGATGGTCCGGGACAATTTACTGCTTTCTTT. Translation: CSVDGPGQFTAFF.

This chain connects TRBV19 to TRBJ2-2; 8 nucleotides align to TRBD1. Germline assignment: CDR1 LNHDA and CDR2 SQIVND (reference sequence). J was trimmed by 6 bases and V by 5 bases; bases with no gene match: 8. This CDR3 contains 15 residues. The CDR3 DNA reads TGTGCCAGTAGTTTTGGACAGGGAATAGCCGGGGAGCTGTTTTTT. The encoded protein is CASSFGQGIAGELFF.